A selection of T cell receptor beta chains follows, all from one sample in a study of shared clonotypes between healthy human individuals. The method was immunoSEQ multiplex PCR; TCRdb's version includes in-frame clones alone and lacks a portion of them. Found here are more than 2 million clones, less than 95% of them singletons; the top ten hold around 1.1%. The specimen was naive CD8+ T cells sorted from blood. These receptor sequences come from a man aged 18-30 years in good health. Both conserved end residues are part of each CDR3. A D gene is named only where the DNA matches it firmly. The listing skips clone size in some rows; elsewhere it reads once, few, many or a size class.

J gene	CDR3 length	D gene	clone size	V gene	CDR3 protein	CDR3 DNA
TRBJ1-5	17	.	.	TRBV4-3	CASSQDFRQLPNQPQHF	TGCGCCAGCAGCCAAGATTTCCGGCAGTTGCCGAATCAGCCCCAGCATTTT
TRBJ2-5	15	.	.	TRBV25-1	CASSEEWEYQETQYF	TGTGCCAGCAGTGAGGAATGGGAGTACCAAGAGACCCAGTACTTC
TRBJ2-7	16	.	.	TRBV27	CASSPRPGQGKGEQYF	TGTGCCAGCAGTCCGCGGCCGGGGCAGGGGAAGGGCGAGCAGTACTTC
TRBJ2-7	16	.	.	TRBV9	CASSAPGGGAPYEQYF	TGTGCCAGCAGCGCCCCAGGAGGGGGGGCACCCTACGAGCAGTACTTC
TRBJ2-1	15	.	.	TRBV11-2	CASSSVPYDNNEQFF	TGTGCCAGCAGCTCAGTCCCCTACGATAACAATGAGCAGTTCTTC
TRBJ1-1	17	.	.	TRBV27	CASSLLWLAGGRAEAFF	TGTGCCAGCAGTTTACTTTGGCTTGCTGGAGGAAGGGCTGAAGCTTTCTTT
TRBJ1-6	14	.	.	TRBV27	CASSFTGSNSPLHF	TGTGCCAGCAGTTTCACAGGGAGTAATTCACCCCTCCACTTT
TRBJ2-6	14	.	once	TRBV6-5	CASSPWHGANVLTF	TGTGCCAGCAGCCCCTGGCATGGGGCCAACGTCCTGACTTTC
TRBJ2-5	17	TRBD2	.	TRBV9	CASSVQGLAGVGETQYF	TGTGCCAGCAGCGTCCAAGGACTAGCGGGAGTTGGCGAGACCCAGTACTTC
TRBJ2-7	14	TRBD1	.	TRBV5-6	CASSEDRASYEQYF	TGTGCCAGCAGCGAGGACAGGGCCTCCTACGAGCAGTACTTC
TRBJ2-1	13	.	.	TRBV15	CATSPGLLEGQFF	TGTGCCACCAGCCCAGGGCTCCTCGAGGGGCAGTTCTTC
TRBJ1-2	17	TRBD1	.	TRBV27	CASSLSARGLRDYGYTF	TGTGCCAGCAGTTTATCGGCTAGGGGGCTCCGTGACTATGGCTACACCTTC
TRBJ2-1	13	.	.	TRBV5-4	CASSLGGTDEQFF	TGTGCCAGCAGCTTGGGGGGAACAGATGAGCAGTTCTTC
TRBJ2-7	13	.	once	TRBV7-9	CASSYIPYYEQYF	TGTGCCAGCAGCTACATCCCGTACTACGAGCAGTACTTC
TRBJ2-1	13	.	.	TRBV5-5	CASSLVRYNEQFF	TGTGCCAGCAGCTTGGTTCGCTACAATGAGCAGTTCTTC
TRBJ2-2	16	TRBD2	once	TRBV11-2	CASSSMTSGVTGELFF	TGTGCCAGCAGCTCTATGACTAGCGGGGTCACCGGGGAGCTGTTTTTT
TRBJ2-7	15	.	.	TRBV5-4	CASSLDGGAGYEQYF	TGTGCCAGCAGCCTTGACGGGGGTGCCGGCTACGAGCAGTACTTC
TRBJ1-1	13	TRBD1	.	TRBV9	CASSPGQGVEAFF	TGTGCCAGCAGCCCGGGACAGGGGGTGGAAGCTTTCTTT
TRBJ1-1	13	.	.	TRBV9	CASSVERNTEAFF	TGTGCCAGCAGCGTAGAAAGGAACACTGAAGCTTTCTTT
TRBJ1-2	12	.	.	TRBV29-1	CSAWEGGVGYTF	TGCAGCGCCTGGGAAGGGGGGGTCGGCTACACCTTC
TRBJ1-1	13	.	.	TRBV14	CASSQGTGSEAFF	TGTGCCAGCAGCCAAGGGACTGGGTCAGAAGCTTTCTTT
TRBJ2-1	13	.	.	TRBV29-1	CSVVPGDYNEQFF	TGCAGCGTTGTCCCAGGGGACTACAATGAGCAGTTCTTC
TRBJ2-1	13	.	.	TRBV10-2	CASESPPYNEQFF	TGCGCCAGCGAGAGTCCCCCCTACAATGAGCAGTTCTTC
TRBJ1-3	17	TRBD1	.	TRBV10-2	CASGGTMTGATGNTIYF	TGCGCCAGCGGCGGGACGATGACAGGGGCTACCGGAAACACCATATATTTT
TRBJ1-5	14	TRBD1	.	TRBV7-2	CASSSRTGYQPQHF	TGTGCCAGCAGCTCGCGGACAGGTTATCAGCCCCAGCATTTT
TRBJ2-1	13	.	.	TRBV10-3	CASNKLGNNEQFF	TGTGCCTCCAACAAGCTGGGGAACAATGAGCAGTTCTTC
TRBJ2-7	14	.	.	TRBV4-1	CASSLQDSGYEQYF	TGCGCCAGCAGCCTCCAGGACAGCGGGTACGAGCAGTACTTC
TRBJ1-4	14	TRBD1	.	TRBV6-5	CASSKDRGYEKLFF	TGTGCCAGCAGTAAGGACAGGGGGTACGAAAAACTGTTTTTT
TRBJ1-2	9	.	.	TRBV20-1	CSAPYGYTF	TGCAGTGCCCCCTATGGCTACACCTTC
TRBJ2-1	13	.	.	TRBV10-2	CASREVPSGEQFF	TGCGCCAGCAGGGAGGTCCCATCAGGTGAGCAGTTCTTC
TRBJ2-2	15	.	.	TRBV4-1	CASSQRGGFPGELFF	TGCGCCAGCAGCCAAAGGGGGGGTTTTCCCGGGGAGCTGTTTTTT
TRBJ2-5	14	.	.	TRBV6-4	CASSGGVYQETQYF	TGTGCCAGCAGTGGGGGGGTCTACCAGGAGACCCAGTACTTC
TRBJ2-7	14	TRBD2	few	TRBV5-1	CASGAGWAGDEQYF	TGCGCCAGCGGGGCCGGTTGGGCGGGGGACGAGCAGTACTTC
TRBJ2-1	14	TRBD2	.	TRBV27	CASSPGLVYNEQFF	TGTGCCAGCAGTCCCGGACTAGTCTACAATGAGCAGTTCTTC
TRBJ2-7	13	.	.	TRBV2	CASTSRNSYEQYF	TGTGCCAGCACTTCCAGGAACTCCTACGAGCAGTACTTC
TRBJ2-3	16	TRBD1	.	TRBV2	CASSEARGHNTDTQYF	TGTGCCAGCAGTGAAGCCAGGGGGCATAACACAGATACGCAGTATTTT
TRBJ2-5	13	.	.	TRBV2	CAREELGQETQYF	TGTGCCAGGGAAGAACTTGGGCAAGAGACCCAGTACTTC
TRBJ1-1	13	.	.	TRBV28	CASSSTGSTEAFF	TGTGCCAGCAGTTCGACGGGGAGCACTGAAGCTTTCTTT
TRBJ2-5	14	.	.	TRBV6-1	CASSESGGLETQYF	TGTGCCAGCAGTGAATCGGGGGGCCTTGAGACCCAGTACTTC
TRBJ2-7	15	TRBD2	.	TRBV10-2	CASSDRTSGMGEQYF	TGCGCCAGCAGTGATCGGACTAGCGGGATGGGTGAGCAGTACTTC
TRBJ2-1	13	.	.	TRBV27	CASSYRSGNEQFF	TGTGCCAGCAGTTACCGATCGGGCAATGAGCAGTTCTTC
TRBJ1-2	14	.	.	TRBV27	CASSFTGAVYGYTF	TGTGCCAGCAGTTTCACTGGGGCAGTATATGGCTACACCTTC
TRBJ2-7	16	.	once	TRBV27	CASSFLSPGGVREQYF	TGTGCCAGCAGTTTTTTATCCCCGGGCGGGGTACGCGAGCAGTACTTC
TRBJ2-7	10	.	.	TRBV29-1	CSVVINEQYF	TGCAGCGTTGTGATCAACGAGCAGTACTTC
TRBJ1-1	14	.	.	TRBV5-1	CASSFTESNTEAFF	TGCGCCAGCAGCTTTACGGAATCGAACACTGAAGCTTTCTTT
TRBJ2-7	13	.	.	TRBV4-3	CASSQTVSYEQYF	TGCGCCAGCAGCCAGACAGTATCCTACGAGCAGTACTTC
TRBJ2-7	14	.	.	TRBV6-1	CASSEFAPSYEQYF	TGTGCCAGCAGTGAATTCGCGCCCTCCTACGAGCAGTACTTC
TRBJ1-2	17	.	.	TRBV4-1	CASSQGFQGATDYGYTF	TGCGCCAGCAGCCAAGGGTTCCAGGGAGCCACTGACTATGGCTACACCTTC
TRBJ1-1	13	.	.	TRBV19	CASSEGGNTEAFF	TGTGCCAGTAGTGAGGGGGGGAACACTGAAGCTTTCTTT
TRBJ2-2	15	.	.	TRBV6-5	CASSYSIIGTGELFF	TGTGCCAGCAGTTACTCGATTATAGGCACCGGGGAGCTGTTTTTT
TRBJ2-7	15	TRBD1	.	TRBV9	CASSAGTGGVYEQYF	TGTGCCAGCAGCGCCGGGACAGGGGGCGTATACGAGCAGTACTTC
TRBJ1-6	14	.	.	TRBV6-5	CASSQGGFDSPLHF	TGTGCCAGCAGCCAAGGGGGATTCGATTCACCCCTCCACTTT